This record concerns one T cell receptor (beta chain) sequence. Its binding antigen is unknown. Base-call qualities are not available, and no considerably larger clone is one nucleotide away. Other nucleotide sequences from this sample produce the same CDR3. Receptor libraries were prepared by the immunoSEQ multiplex PCR assay. A mixture of 60 forward primers for TCR Vbeta segments and 13 reverse primers for TCR Jbeta segments was used in the multiplex PCR. Amplification of the CDR3 region of rearranged TCR beta genes was performed with a multiplex PCR assay on genomic DNA. The amplified TCR beta libraries were sequenced on the Illumina HiSeq System as 87-base-pair reads. The paper's processing steps were these. A later analysis tallied 75 million to 85 million unique TCR beta chains across the approximately 670 repertoires, and roughly 11 million of those chains were shared by two or more donors. Raw reads were error-corrected and collapsed into unique sequences with a nearest-neighbor algorithm that merged closely related sequences to remove PCR and sequencing errors. To assign V, D and J gene segments, CDR3 sequences were aligned to IMGT reference sequences. Each retained sequence needed at least a six-nucleotide match to both a V gene segment and a J gene segment. Rearrangements were classified as productive when the CDR3 lacked stop codons and remained in frame with V and J, and all other rearrangements were classified as non-productive. CDR3 was defined by IMGT convention, running from the second conserved V-encoded cysteine to the conserved J-encoded phenylalanine. Sequences without an unambiguous match to a single V gene segment were excluded from the earlier analysis of approximately 560 of the donors. An earlier analysis of roughly 590 of the donors called V segments functional above 56.7% productive rearrangements and segregating when the between-donor standard deviation exceeded 5%. To diagnose cytomegalovirus status from the catalog of TCR beta chain sequences, a statistical classification framework was built. A later analysis assigned V and J genes by comparing TCR nucleotide sequences with IMGT/GENE-DB human TR gene sequences. The TCRdist pipeline was used in a later analysis to assign CDR3 sequences and most-parsimonious VDJ recombination scenarios. In a later analysis, each TCR beta chain was defined by its CDR3 amino acid sequence together with its V-gene family, and reads without a unique V-gene family were excluded. To address suspected cross-contamination and a sequencing artifact, a later analysis removed roughly 640 highly shared, low-generation-probability nucleotide sequences. For each public chain, a later analysis derived a clonal expansion index from normalized ranks of inferred template counts within each repertoire. Generation probabilities in a later analysis came from a VDJ recombination model fitted to out-of-frame rearrangements, and those results were checked against IGoR. In a later analysis, TCR-TCR, TCR-HLA and TCR-CMV co-occurrence was scored with hypergeometric tests, and a repertoire-size bias correction was applied to TCR pairs. In a later analysis, false discovery rates were estimated by permuting HLA or CMV assignments 20 times. In a later analysis, co-occurring TCRs were grouped using DBSCAN, and TCRdist sequence similarity was added for clustering within HLA-allele-positive subsets. Co-occurrence clustering excluded repertoires with fewer than 30,000 or more than 120,000 public chains, plus five with anomalous nucleotide sharing. TCRdb took over this immuneACCESS table, retaining in-frame rearrangements with V and J assigned. Such tables are incomplete; in checked studies, under half of the missing clones stem from an unresolved V gene, and the remainder is unexplained. That table gives V, J and clone size, and the DNA gave D and trimming. The sample yields more than 95,000 clones; around 75% were counted once. Around 9.1% of the sample comes from the top ten.

The data originate from a study of cytomegalovirus exposure and HLA in healthy donors (dated by TCRdb to the late 2010s). With regard to the full study: An earlier analysis of some 550 of the donors reported about 250 Gb of sequence data and approximately 110 million unique TCR beta sequences from about 200 million T cells. The study profiled the T cell repertoires of around 700 subjects by immunosequencing and related them to cytomegalovirus serostatus. High-throughput TCR immunosequencing, statistical association of individual TCRs with disease status, and machine learning were combined to predict cytomegalovirus infection status. A later analysis re-examined previously published TCR beta repertoires from more than 650 donors and added high-resolution HLA genotyping to investigate patterns of TCR occurrence. Class I and class II HLA loci were covered by the typing at four-digit resolution. Roughly five DR-DQ haplotypes were handled as single units for association and clustering, since linkage in the cohort was strong. A later genetic analysis used genome-wide SNP genotypes for 398 of the 666 donors, treating that subset as a discovery cohort. Donor age, sex, ethnicity and CMV serostatus were compiled alongside the repertoire data. The genetic ancestry cluster associated with self-reported Caucasian donors included around 76% of the roughly 400 genotyped donors. Roughly 300 gigabases of sequencing data and around 80 million unique TCR sequences made up an early release that covered around 640 HLA-typed donors. An earlier analysis of roughly 600 of the donors used high-throughput TCR beta sequencing to judge whether each TCR beta V gene segment behaved as functional or pseudogenic. Typing coverage varied by locus: roughly 629-630 donors for A, B, C, DRB1 and DQB1; approximately 520 for DQA1; 600 to 610 for DPA1; fewer than 480 for DPB1. Among roughly 370 genotyped donors of the cohort, an average of approximately 240,000 unique TCR beta nucleotide sequences were sequenced per donor, roughly 20% of them non-productive. The study was designed to test whether signatures of past pathogen exposure could be identified by cataloging public T cell receptors. All discovery cohort repertoires had been generated on a single sequencing platform. A separate validation cohort of more than 100 different subjects was used in addition to the approximately 700-subject first cohort. The later analysis used no new phenotypic data to find candidate immune exposures, relying instead on TCR beta sequences and their occurrence across donors.

The cohort comprised more than 550 healthy bone marrow donors. All cohort members were sampled while nominally healthy, although unrecorded immune exposures were likely present. The donor was CMV seropositive and belonged to the group of about 290 seropositive cohort members. A peripheral blood sample was provided by each donor, and peripheral blood mononuclear cells were used for TCR beta sequencing. Genomic DNA extraction from the blood cell samples was performed with the Qiagen DNeasy Blood Extraction Kit. Points the paper makes about the study in general: Some IMGT-functional V segments, including TRBV6-2 and TRBV6-3, could not be distinguished by the 87-base-pair reads and were therefore excluded. While some public TCRs were present in many individuals, most TCR sequences turned up only very rarely across donors. In the study, 150 to 200 TCR beta chains were listed as associated with cytomegalovirus. The authors suggested that the approach could potentially be extended to other disease states and immunological phenotypes. Linkage disequilibrium might explain the correlated functional status among segregating V segments, but an unknown experimental factor could not be ruled out. According to a later analysis, most CMV-associated TCR beta chains appeared to be HLA-restricted, and the HLA associations seemed to be driven largely by CMV exposure. Compared with equally common non-associated chains, HLA-associated TCR beta chains in a later analysis were more clonally expanded and had lower generation probabilities. Because HLA typing was unavailable for some donors at each locus, only the typed subset was used in association tests. A later analysis found that TCR association rates varied across HLA loci, with DRB1 alleles showing the most associated TCRs and HLA-C alleles the fewest. A cluster of highly shared sequence variants was judged likely to be a technical artifact of the sequencing pipeline. Some 15 rarely observed V segments, including chromosome 9 orphons, were excluded from the earlier analysis of about 600 of the donors because counts were too low. Presence/absence analyses assumed roughly uniform sequencing depth across donors, an assumption that may not hold. Cytomegalovirus status was reported to be diagnosed by the classifier with high specificity and sensitivity in both the original and validation cohorts. An association between a missense DCLRE1C variant and V-gene and J-gene trimming of TCR beta chains was found in a later genetic analysis and replicated in an independent cohort. A further reported finding was that TCR beta sequences accurately predicted the HLA-A and HLA-B alleles for most subjects in the first cohort. Assigning TCR associations to individual alleles was difficult when HLA alleles, especially DR and DQ, strongly co-occurred. In an earlier analysis of approximately 590 of the donors, most TCR beta V segments appeared in productive rearrangements about 87% or about 30% of the time, broadly matching IMGT annotations. In vitro tests confirmed that three of the cytomegalovirus-associated TCR beta chains recognize cytomegalovirus antigens. The cohort was sequenced for TCR beta chains only, and without alpha or paired-chain data the features that could be detected were limited. The only immune exposure information available for the cohort was CMV serostatus. According to a later analysis, parvovirus B19, influenza, CMV and Epstein-Barr virus appeared linked to several top co-occurrence clusters. According to a later genetic analysis, donors in an Asian-associated ancestry cluster had fewer N-insertions in productive TCRs than the roughly 700-donor mean. A later analysis associated roughly 17,000 TCR beta sequences with specific HLA alleles at a false discovery rate of 0.05.

Trimming takes 0 bases from V and 0 bases from J, and the germline ends sit 12 bases apart. CDR1 is given as LNHNV and CDR2 as YYDKDF, both from the germline V gene (reference sequence). There are 16 amino acids in the CDR3, from cysteine to phenylalanine inclusive. The sequence is cut down to CDR3 DNA, 48 bases in frame from base 1. The V gene is TRBV15 and the J gene is TRBJ2-7, and TRBD2 may be the D gene, going by 7 matching bases. Sequencing used PBMCs. This clonotype was sampled from a woman aged 50 to 65 in good health and CMV-seropositive. The CDR3 in this case is CATSRDRGAFSYEQYF. The nucleotide sequence reads as follows: TGTGCCACCAGCAGAGATCGGGGGGCCTTCTCCTACGAGCAGTACTTC.